These 7 T cell receptor beta chains came from one sample sequenced in a study of T cell changes during pregnancy in multiple sclerosis (dated by TCRdb to the late 2010s). Receptors were amplified or captured by the immunoSEQ multiplex PCR assay. This is the immuneACCESS table as TCRdb keeps it, with only in-frame sequences that have V and J called. A part of the clones is gone; compared with another copy, unresolved V genes explain less than half, and the rest is unexplained. The sample records roughly 79,000 clones, about 89% of which are singletons. The top ten clones comprise about 0.45% of the sample. The sample was CD4+ T cells from peripheral blood mononuclear cells, taken before pregnancy. The receptor set was obtained from a female donor with multiple sclerosis, enrolled in a pregnancy study.

The rearrangement uses TRBV7-9 and TRBJ1-1; D might be TRBD1 (6 bases). The length of the CDR3 is 14 residues. Germline CDR1 is SEHNR and CDR2 is FQNEAQ (reference sequence). Trimming took off 3 bases at V and 3 bases at J, with 11 bases between the two ends. For the CDR3, the DNA is TGTGCCAGCAGCTTTGGGGGCAGCGACACTGAAGCTTTCTTT. It is translated as CASSFGGSDTEAFF.

The chain links TRBV15 to TRBJ2-1, with D unclear. V gave up 0 bases and J gave up 0 bases, with 24 bases separating them. Germline CDR1 is LNHNV and CDR2 is YYDKDF (reference sequence). This CDR3 is 21 amino acids long. The CDR3 loop is CATSRDQRFSGGLNSYNEQFF. DNA for the CDR3: TGTGCCACCAGCAGAGATCAAAGGTTTAGTGGCGGTCTTAACTCCTACAATGAGCAGTTCTTC.

This clone showed up many times. This rearrangement joins TRBV11-3 to TRBJ1-2; 10 bases fit TRBD1. The length of the CDR3 is 16 residues. J gave up 3 bases and V 5 bases, and 9 bases lay outside the gene matches. The germline CDR1 and CDR2 sequences are SGHNT and YENEEA. The CDR3 region is CASSAQKTGGDYGYTF. CDR3 nucleotides: TGTGCCAGCAGCGCCCAGAAGACAGGGGGCGACTATGGCTACACCTTC.

This chain links TRBV18 with TRBJ2-7; TRBD2 might be the D (5 bases). Trimming cost V 0 bases and J 6 bases, with 12 bases left between them. This CDR3 has 14 amino acids. Germline V gene sequence: CDR1 KGHSH, CDR2 LQKENI. The CDR3 loop reads CASSPPYGSTEQYF. The CDR3 DNA sequence: TGTGCCAGCTCACCACCCTATGGGAGTACCGAGCAGTACTTC.

This clone came up a few times. This sequence joins TRBV4-3 and TRBJ1-5; no firm D call. Germline V gene lookup returns CDR1 LGHNA and CDR2 YSLEER. V lost 3 bases, J lost 7 bases, and 10 bases lay in between. CDR3 length: 13 amino acids. CDR3 amino acids: CASSQGGRQPQHF. In DNA, the CDR3 is TGCGCCAGCAGCCAGGGAGGACGGCAGCCCCAGCATTTT.

The chain links TRBV18 to TRBJ1-2; 9 bases line up with TRBD1. The CDR3 length is 17 residues. Trimming cost V 4 bases and J 8 bases; bases outside gene matches: 17. From germline, CDR1 is KGHSH and CDR2 LQKENI. DNA for the CDR3: TGTGCCAGCTCACGAGCGATAACGGTACAGGGGGCGTTCGGCTACACCTTC. Translation gives CASSRAITVQGAFGYTF.

The J gene is TRBJ2-7, the V gene TRBV7-2; 11 bases are shared with TRBD2. The germline V gene encodes CDR1 SGHTA and CDR2 FQGNSA. The CDR3 runs 15 residues. J was trimmed by 2 bases and V by 4 bases; bases with no gene match: 4. The CDR3 nucleotides read TGTGCCAGCAGCTCCCGGACTAGCGGGCCCTACGAGCAGTACTTC. Its protein is CASSSRTSGPYEQYF.